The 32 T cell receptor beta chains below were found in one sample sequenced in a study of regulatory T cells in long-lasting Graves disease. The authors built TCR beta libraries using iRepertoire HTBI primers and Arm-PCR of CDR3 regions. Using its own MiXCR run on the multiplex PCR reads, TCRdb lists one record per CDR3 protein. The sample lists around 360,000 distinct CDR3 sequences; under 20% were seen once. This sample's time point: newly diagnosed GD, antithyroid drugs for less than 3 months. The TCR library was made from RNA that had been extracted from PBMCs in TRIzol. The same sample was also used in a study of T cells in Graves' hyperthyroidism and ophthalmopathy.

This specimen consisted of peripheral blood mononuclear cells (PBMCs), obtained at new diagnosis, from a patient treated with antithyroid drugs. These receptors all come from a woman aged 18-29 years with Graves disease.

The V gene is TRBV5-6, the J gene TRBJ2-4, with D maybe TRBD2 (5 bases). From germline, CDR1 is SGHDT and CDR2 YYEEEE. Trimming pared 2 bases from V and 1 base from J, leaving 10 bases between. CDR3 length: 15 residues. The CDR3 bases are TGTGCCAGCAGCTTACGAGGGTTTGCCAAAAACATTCAGTACTTC. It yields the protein CASSLRGFAKNIQYF.

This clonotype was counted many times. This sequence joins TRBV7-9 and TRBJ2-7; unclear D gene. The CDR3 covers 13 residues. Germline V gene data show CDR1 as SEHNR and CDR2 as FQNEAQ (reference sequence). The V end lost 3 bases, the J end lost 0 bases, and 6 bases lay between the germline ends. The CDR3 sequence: CASSFANSYEQYF. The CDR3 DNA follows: TGTGCCAGCAGCTTTGCAAACTCCTACGAGCAGTACTTC.

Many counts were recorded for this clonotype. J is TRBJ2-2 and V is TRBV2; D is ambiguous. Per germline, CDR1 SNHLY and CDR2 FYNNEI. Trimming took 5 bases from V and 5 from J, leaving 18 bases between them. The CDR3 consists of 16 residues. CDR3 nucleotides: TGTGCCAGCAGTTCCTCGGAGACTCCTTATACCGGGGAGCTGTTTTTT. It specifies CASSSSETPYTGELFF.

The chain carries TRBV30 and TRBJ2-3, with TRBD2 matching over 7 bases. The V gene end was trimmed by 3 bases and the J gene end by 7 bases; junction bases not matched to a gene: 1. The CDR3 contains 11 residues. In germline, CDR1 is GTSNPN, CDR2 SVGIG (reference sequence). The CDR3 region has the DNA TGTGCCTGGAGCGGGGGGAATACGCAGTATTTT. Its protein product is CAWSGGNTQYF.

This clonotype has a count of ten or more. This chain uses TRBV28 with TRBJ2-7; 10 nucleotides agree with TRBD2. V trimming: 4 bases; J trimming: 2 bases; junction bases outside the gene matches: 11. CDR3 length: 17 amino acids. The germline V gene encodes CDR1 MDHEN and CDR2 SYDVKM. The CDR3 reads CASSSSGRLLLAYEQYF. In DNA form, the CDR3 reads TGTGCCAGCAGTTCTAGCGGGAGATTACTCCTCGCCTACGAGCAGTACTTC.

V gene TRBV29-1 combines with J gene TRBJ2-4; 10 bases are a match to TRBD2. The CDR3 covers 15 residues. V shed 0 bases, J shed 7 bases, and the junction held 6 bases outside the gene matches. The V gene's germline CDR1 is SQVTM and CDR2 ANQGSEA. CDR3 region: CSVEDIAGGGNIQYF. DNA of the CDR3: TGCAGCGTTGAAGATATAGCGGGAGGAGGGAACATTCAGTACTTC.

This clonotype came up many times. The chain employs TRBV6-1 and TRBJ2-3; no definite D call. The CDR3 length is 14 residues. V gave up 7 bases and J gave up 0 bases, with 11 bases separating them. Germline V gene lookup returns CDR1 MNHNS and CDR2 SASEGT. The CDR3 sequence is CASNRDASTDTQYF. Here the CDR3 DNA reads TGTGCCAGCAATAGAGATGCTAGCACAGATACGCAGTATTTT.

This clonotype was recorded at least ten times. In DNA, the CDR3 is TGTGCCAGCAGTGGACTAGCGGGAGGTCCTGGGGCCAACGTCCTGACTTTC. Residues: CASSGLAGGPGANVLTF. The chain employs TRBV2 and TRBJ2-6; 13 nucleotides agree with TRBD2. Trimming removed 4 bases from V and 2 bases from J; junction bases left unmatched: 2. CDR3 length: 17 residues. In germline, CDR1 is SNHLY, CDR2 FYNNEI.

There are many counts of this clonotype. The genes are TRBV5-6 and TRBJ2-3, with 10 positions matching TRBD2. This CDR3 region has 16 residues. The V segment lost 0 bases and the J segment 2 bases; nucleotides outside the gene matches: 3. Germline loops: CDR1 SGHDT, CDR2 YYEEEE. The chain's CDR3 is CASSLGAGGPTDTQYF. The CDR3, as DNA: TGTGCCAGCAGCTTGGGAGCGGGGGGGCCCACAGATACGCAGTATTTT. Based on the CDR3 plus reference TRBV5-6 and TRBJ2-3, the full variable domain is DAGVTQSPTHLIKTRGQQVTLRCSPKSGHDTVSWYQQALGQGPQFIFQYYEEEERQRGNFPDRFSGHQFPNYSSELNVNALLLGDSALYLCASSLGAGGPTDTQYFGPGTRLTVL.

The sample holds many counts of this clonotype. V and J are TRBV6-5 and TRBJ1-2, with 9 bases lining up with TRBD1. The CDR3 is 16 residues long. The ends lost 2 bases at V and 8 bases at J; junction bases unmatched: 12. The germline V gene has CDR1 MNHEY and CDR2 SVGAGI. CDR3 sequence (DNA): TGTGCCAGCAGTTACACGCAGGACAGGGGAAAAAAAGGCTACACCTTC. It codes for CASSYTQDRGKKGYTF.

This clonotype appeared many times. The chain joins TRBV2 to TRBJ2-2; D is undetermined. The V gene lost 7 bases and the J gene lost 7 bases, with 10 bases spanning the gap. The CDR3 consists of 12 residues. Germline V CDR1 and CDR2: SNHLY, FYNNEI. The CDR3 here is CASKDTHGELFF. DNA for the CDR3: TGTGCCAGCAAGGATACACACGGGGAGCTGTTTTTT.

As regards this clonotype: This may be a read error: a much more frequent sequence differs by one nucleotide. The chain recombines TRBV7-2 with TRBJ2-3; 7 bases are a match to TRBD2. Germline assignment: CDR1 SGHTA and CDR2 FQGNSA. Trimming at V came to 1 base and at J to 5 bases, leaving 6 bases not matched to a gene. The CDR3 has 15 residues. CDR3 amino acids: CASSLGGLNIDTQYF. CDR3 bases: TGTGCCAGCAGCTTAGGGGGACTAAACATAGATACGCAGTATTTT.

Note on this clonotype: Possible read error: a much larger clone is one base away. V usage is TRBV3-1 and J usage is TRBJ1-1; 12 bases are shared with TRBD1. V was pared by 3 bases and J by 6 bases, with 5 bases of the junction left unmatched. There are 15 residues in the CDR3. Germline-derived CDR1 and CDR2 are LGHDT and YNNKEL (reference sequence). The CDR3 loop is CASSHTGDRGPEAFF. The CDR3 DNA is TGTGCCAGCAGCCACACCGGGGACAGGGGGCCTGAAGCTTTCTTT.

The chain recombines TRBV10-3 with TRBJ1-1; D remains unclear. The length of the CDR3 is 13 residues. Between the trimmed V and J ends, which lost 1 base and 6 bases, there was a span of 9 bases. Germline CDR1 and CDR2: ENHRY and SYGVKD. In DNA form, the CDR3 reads TGTGCCATCAGTGAGTACGGTACCGCTGAAGCTTTCTTT. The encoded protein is CAISEYGTAEAFF.

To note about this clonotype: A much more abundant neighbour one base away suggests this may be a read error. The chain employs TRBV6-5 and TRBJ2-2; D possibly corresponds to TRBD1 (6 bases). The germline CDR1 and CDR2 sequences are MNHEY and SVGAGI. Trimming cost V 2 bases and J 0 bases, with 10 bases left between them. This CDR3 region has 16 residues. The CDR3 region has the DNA TGTGCCAGCAGTTACCCAGCAGGGGCGAACACCGGGGAGCTGTTTTTT. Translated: CASSYPAGANTGELFF.

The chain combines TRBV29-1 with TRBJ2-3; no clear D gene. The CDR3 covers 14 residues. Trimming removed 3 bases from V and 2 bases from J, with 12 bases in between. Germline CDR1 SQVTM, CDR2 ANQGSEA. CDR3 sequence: CSVDSQANTDTQYF. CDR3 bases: TGCAGCGTTGATTCGCAGGCGAACACAGATACGCAGTATTTT.

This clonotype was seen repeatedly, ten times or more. The CDR3 loop reads CASSVEAGSSPLHF. CDR3 DNA: TGTGCCAGCAGCGTAGAGGCAGGGAGTTCACCCCTCCACTTT. The chain uses TRBV9 and TRBJ1-6, with TRBD1 as a possible D gene (5 bases). The V and J ends lost 0 bases and 9 bases respectively, with 10 bases between them. Germline V gives CDR1 SGDLS, CDR2 YYNGEE. The CDR3 sequence is 14 residues long.

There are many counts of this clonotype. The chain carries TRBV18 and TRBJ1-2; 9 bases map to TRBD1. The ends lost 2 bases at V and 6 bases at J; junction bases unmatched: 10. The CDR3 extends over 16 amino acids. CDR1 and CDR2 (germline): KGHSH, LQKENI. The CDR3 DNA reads TGTGCCAGCTCACCATTGGGACAGGGAAGTATGGATGGCTACACCTTC. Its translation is CASSPLGQGSMDGYTF. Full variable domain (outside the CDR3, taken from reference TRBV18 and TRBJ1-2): NAGVMQNPRHLVRRRGQEARLRCSPMKGHSHVYWYRQLPEEGLKFMVYLQKENIIDESGMPKERFSAEFPKEGPSILRIQQVVRGDSAAYFCASSPLGQGSMDGYTFGSGTRLTVV.

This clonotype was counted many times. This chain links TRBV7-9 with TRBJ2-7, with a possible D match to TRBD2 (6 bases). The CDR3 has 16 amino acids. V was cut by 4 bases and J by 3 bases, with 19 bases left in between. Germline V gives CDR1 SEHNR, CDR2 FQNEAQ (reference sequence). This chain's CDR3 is CASSSQAGRIVYEQYF. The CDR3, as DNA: TGTGCCAGCAGCTCTCAAGCAGGGAGGATAGTCTACGAGCAGTACTTC.

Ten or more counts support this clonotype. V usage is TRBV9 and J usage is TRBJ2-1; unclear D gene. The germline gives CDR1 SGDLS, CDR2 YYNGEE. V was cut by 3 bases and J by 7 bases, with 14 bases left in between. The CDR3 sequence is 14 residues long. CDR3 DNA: TGTGCCAGCAGCGCTCCCCCTTTAGGGAATGAGCAGTTCTTC. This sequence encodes CASSAPPLGNEQFF. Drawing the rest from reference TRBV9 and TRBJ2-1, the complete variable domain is DSGVTQTPKHLITATGQRVTLRCSPRSGDLSVYWYQQSLDQGLQFLIQYYNGEERAKGNILERFSAQQFPDLHSELNLSSLELGDSALYFCASSAPPLGNEQFFGPGTRLTVL.

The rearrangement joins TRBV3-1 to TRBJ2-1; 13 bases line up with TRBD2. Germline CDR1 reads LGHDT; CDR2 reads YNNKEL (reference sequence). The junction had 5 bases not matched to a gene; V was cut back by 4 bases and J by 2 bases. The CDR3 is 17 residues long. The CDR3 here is CASSRTSGSLPYNEQFF. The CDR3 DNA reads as TGTGCCAGCAGCCGGACTAGCGGGAGCCTTCCCTACAATGAGCAGTTCTTC.

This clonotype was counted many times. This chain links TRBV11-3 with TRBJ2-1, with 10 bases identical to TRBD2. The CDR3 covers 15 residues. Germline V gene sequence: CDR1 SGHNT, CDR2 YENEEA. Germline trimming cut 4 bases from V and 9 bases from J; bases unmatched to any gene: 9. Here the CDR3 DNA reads TGTGCCAGCAGCTCGTCCGGGACTAGCGAGGCTGAGCAGTTCTTC. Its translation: CASSSSGTSEAEQFF.

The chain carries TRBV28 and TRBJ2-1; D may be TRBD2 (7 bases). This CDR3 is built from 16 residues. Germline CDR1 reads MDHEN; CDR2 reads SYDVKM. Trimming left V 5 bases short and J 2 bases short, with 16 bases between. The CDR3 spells CASSLGGGWTYNEQFF. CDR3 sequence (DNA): TGTGCCAGCAGTCTTGGGGGGGGCTGGACCTACAATGAGCAGTTCTTC.

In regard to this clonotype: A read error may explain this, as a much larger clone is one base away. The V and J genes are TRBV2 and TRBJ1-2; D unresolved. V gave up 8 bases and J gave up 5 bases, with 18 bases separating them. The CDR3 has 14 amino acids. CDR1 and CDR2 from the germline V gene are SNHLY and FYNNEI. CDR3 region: CASRSDGEAYGYTF. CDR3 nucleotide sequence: TGTGCCAGCCGCTCGGACGGAGAAGCTTATGGCTACACCTTC.

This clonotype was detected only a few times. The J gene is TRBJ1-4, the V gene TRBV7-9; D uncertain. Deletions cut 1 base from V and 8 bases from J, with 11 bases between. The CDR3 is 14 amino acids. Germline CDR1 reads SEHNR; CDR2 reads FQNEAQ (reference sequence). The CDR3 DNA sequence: TGTGCCAGCAGCTTAGGGCCCGGGGAGGAAAAACTGTTTTTT. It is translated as CASSLGPGEEKLFF.

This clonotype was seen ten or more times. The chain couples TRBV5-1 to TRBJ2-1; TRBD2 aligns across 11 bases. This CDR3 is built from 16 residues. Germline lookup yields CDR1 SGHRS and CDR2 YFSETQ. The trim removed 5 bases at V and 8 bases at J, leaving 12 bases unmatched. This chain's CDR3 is CASRRTIAGGPDEQFF. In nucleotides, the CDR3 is TGCGCCAGCAGACGAACTATAGCGGGAGGGCCAGATGAGCAGTTCTTC.

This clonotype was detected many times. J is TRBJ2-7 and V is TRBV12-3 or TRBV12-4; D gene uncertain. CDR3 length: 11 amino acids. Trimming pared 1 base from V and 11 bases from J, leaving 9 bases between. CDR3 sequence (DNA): TGTGCCAGCAGTTTAGGGCATACCAAGTACTTC. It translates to CASSLGHTKYF.

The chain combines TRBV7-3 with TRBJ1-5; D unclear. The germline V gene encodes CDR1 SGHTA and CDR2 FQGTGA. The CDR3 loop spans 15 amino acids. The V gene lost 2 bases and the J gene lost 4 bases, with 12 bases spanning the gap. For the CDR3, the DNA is TGTGCCAGCAGCTTAGCGCCAGGCGGTAATCAGCCCCAGCATTTT. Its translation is CASSLAPGGNQPQHF. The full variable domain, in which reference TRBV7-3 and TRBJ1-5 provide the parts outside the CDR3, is GAGVSQTPSNKVTEKGKYVELRCDPISGHTALYWYRQSLGQGPEFLIYFQGTGAADDSGLPNDRFFAVRPEGSVSTLKIQRTERGDSAVYLCASSLAPGGNQPQHFGDGTRLSIL.

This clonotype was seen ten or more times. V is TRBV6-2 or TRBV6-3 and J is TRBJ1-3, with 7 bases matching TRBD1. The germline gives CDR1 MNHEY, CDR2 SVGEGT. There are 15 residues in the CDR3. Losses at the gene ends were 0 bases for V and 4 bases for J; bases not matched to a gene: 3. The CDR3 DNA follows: TGTGCCAGCAGTTACTCCGTGACAGGGGGAAACACCATATATTTT. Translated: CASSYSVTGGNTIYF.

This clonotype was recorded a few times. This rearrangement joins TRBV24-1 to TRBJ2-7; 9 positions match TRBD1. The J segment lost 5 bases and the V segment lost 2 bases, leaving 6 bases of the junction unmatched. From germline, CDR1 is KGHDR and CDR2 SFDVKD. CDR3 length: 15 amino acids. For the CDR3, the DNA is TGTGCCACCAGTGATTCGGGACAGGGTCTGAACGAGCAGTACTTC. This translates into CATSDSGQGLNEQYF.

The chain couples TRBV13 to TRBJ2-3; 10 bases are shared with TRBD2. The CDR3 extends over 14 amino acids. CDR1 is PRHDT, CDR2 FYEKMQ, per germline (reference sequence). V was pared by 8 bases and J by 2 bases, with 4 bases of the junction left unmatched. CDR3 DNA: TGTGCCAGCCTTCTAGCGGGGGACACAGATACGCAGTATTTT. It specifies CASLLAGDTDTQYF.

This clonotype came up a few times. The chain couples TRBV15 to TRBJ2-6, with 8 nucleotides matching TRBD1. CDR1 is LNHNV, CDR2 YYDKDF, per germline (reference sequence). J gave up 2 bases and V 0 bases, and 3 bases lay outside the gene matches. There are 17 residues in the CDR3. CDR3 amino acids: CATSRDPTGAGANVLTF. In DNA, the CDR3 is TGTGCCACCAGCAGAGATCCGACAGGGGCTGGGGCCAACGTCCTGACTTTC.